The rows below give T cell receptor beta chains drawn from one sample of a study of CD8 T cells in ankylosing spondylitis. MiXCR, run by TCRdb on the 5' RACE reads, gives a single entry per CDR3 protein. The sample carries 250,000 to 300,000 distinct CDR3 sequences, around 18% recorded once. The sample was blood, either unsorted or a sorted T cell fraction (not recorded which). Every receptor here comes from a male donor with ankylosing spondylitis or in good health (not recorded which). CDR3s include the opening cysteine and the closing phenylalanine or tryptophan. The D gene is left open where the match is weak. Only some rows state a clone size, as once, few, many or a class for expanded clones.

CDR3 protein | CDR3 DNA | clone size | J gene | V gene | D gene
CASSLWRTESTDTQYF | TGTGCCAGCAGCTTGTGGAGGACAGAAAGCACAGATACGCAGTATTTT | once | TRBJ2-3 | TRBV5-5 | .
CASSLGFAETQYF | TGCGCCAGCAGCTTAGGTTTTGCAGAGACCCAGTACTTC | . | TRBJ2-5 | TRBV5-1 | .
CASSFSRAGANVLTF | TGTGCCAGCAGTTTTTCCAGGGCCGGGGCCAACGTCCTGACTTTC | . | TRBJ2-6 | TRBV27 | .
CASSWDRVGTGELFF | TGTGCCAGCAGCTGGGACAGGGTGGGCACCGGGGAGCTGTTTTTT | few | TRBJ2-2 | TRBV7-6 | TRBD1
CASIPGTSGRVYNEQFF | TGTGCCAGCATTCCCGGGACTAGCGGGAGGGTCTACAATGAGCAGTTCTTC | . | TRBJ2-1 | TRBV6-1 | TRBD2
CASTSTYNNEQFF | TGTGCCAGCACCTCCACCTACAACAATGAGCAGTTCTTC | . | TRBJ2-1 | TRBV25-1 | .
CASSLSGGPTEAFF | TGTGCCAGCAGTTTGTCAGGGGGCCCCACTGAAGCTTTCTTT | . | TRBJ1-1 | TRBV28 | TRBD1
CASSEEGIPDTQYF | TGTGCCAGCAGCGAAGAGGGGATCCCAGATACGCAGTATTTT | . | TRBJ2-3 | TRBV9 | .
CASSQGGTAQETQYF | TGTGCCAGCAGCCAAGGAGGGACAGCCCAAGAGACCCAGTACTTC | few | TRBJ2-5 | TRBV3-1 | TRBD1
CASSSYGTANYGYTF | TGTGCCAGCAGTTCCTACGGGACTGCGAACTATGGCTACACCTTC | . | TRBJ1-2 | TRBV27 | .
CASSDGAGTSGVRMFF | TGTGCCAGCAGTGACGGGGCCGGGACTAGCGGGGTTAGGATGTTCTTC | many | TRBJ2-1 | TRBV6-1 | TRBD2
CSARGSEGLTDTQYF | TGCAGTGCTAGAGGGTCCGAAGGCCTCACAGATACGCAGTATTTT | few | TRBJ2-3 | TRBV20-1 | .
CASSNRQGGRETQYF | TGCGCCAGCAGCAACCGACAGGGGGGTAGAGAGACCCAGTACTTC | few | TRBJ2-5 | TRBV5-1 | TRBD1
CASSYPWTSGSMPQFF | TGTGCCAGCAGTTACCCCTGGACTAGCGGGAGTATGCCCCAGTTCTTC | many | TRBJ2-1 | TRBV6-5 | TRBD2
CSSGLYNEQFF | TGCAGCTCGGGACTTTACAATGAGCAGTTCTTC | many | TRBJ2-1 | TRBV29-1 | .
CAIGASGGPETQYF | TGTGCCATCGGCGCTAGCGGGGGCCCGGAGACCCAGTACTTC | . | TRBJ2-5 | TRBV10-3 | TRBD2
CASSQDPAGLGTEAFF | TGTGCCAGCAGCCAAGATCCGGCAGGTCTGGGGACTGAAGCTTTCTTT | few | TRBJ1-1 | TRBV3-1 | .
CASSLDGLTQVNYGYTF | TGTGCCAGCAGCTTGGACGGTCTTACTCAGGTGAACTATGGCTACACCTTC | few | TRBJ1-2 | TRBV5-6 | .
CASSHATSARYNEQFF | TGTGCCAGCAGCCACGCAACTAGCGCCAGGTACAATGAGCAGTTCTTC | . | TRBJ2-1 | TRBV3-1 | TRBD2
CASSLGLAGVQDTQYF | TGTGCCAGCTCACTCGGACTAGCGGGGGTTCAGGATACGCAGTATTTT | . | TRBJ2-3 | TRBV18 | TRBD2
CATSTGHLATNEKLFF | TGTGCCACCAGCACTGGACACCTTGCAACTAATGAAAAACTGTTTTTT | few | TRBJ1-4 | TRBV15 | .
CSASQGAPYNEQFF | TGCAGTGCTTCTCAGGGGGCCCCCTACAATGAGCAGTTCTTC | many | TRBJ2-1 | TRBV20-1 | TRBD1
CASSLYGRDEQFF | TGTGCCAGCAGTCTTTACGGACGAGATGAGCAGTTCTTC | few | TRBJ2-1 | TRBV27 | .
CASSYSPGGTPLHF | TGTGCCAGCAGTTACTCGCCAGGGGGGACACCCCTCCACTTT | . | TRBJ1-6 | TRBV6-5 | TRBD1
CASSSGTGAYNEQFF | TGTGCCAGCAGCAGCGGGACAGGGGCCTACAATGAGCAGTTCTTC | few | TRBJ2-1 | TRBV7-2 | TRBD1
CASSESLTDPAKNIQYF | TGTGCCAGCAGTGAATCGCTGACAGACCCAGCCAAAAACATTCAGTACTTC | few | TRBJ2-4 | TRBV25-1 | .
CASSFSGTGGYNEQFF | TGTGCCAGCAGCTTCTCCGGGACAGGCGGCTACAATGAGCAGTTCTTC | . | TRBJ2-1 | TRBV9 | TRBD1
CASSLDGYAYTF | TGTGCCAGCAGCCTCGACGGCTATGCCTACACCTTC | . | TRBJ1-2 | TRBV12-3/TRBV12-4 | .
CASSQVGGRGTGELFF | TGTGCCAGCAGCCAAGTAGGCGGGCGAGGGACCGGGGAGCTGTTTTTT | . | TRBJ2-2 | TRBV3-1 | .
CASSKGPTNTGELFF | TGCGCCAGCAGTAAGGGACCGACTAACACCGGGGAGCTGTTTTTT | . | TRBJ2-2 | TRBV5-1 | .
CASSLGRGLGTTDTQYF | TGCGCCAGCAGCTTGGGCAGGGGACTAGGGACCACAGATACGCAGTATTTT | few | TRBJ2-3 | TRBV5-1 | TRBD2
CASSLSDRAYNEQFF | TGTGCCAGCAGCTTGTCGGACAGGGCTTACAATGAGCAGTTCTTC | . | TRBJ2-1 | TRBV11-2 | TRBD1
CASSSDRARNSPLHF | TGCGCCAGCAGCTCAGACAGGGCTCGCAATTCACCCCTCCACTTT | . | TRBJ1-6 | TRBV5-1 | TRBD1
CASSSTGTSGAIQETQYF | TGTGCCAGCAGCTCCACCGGGACTAGCGGGGCGATACAAGAGACCCAGTACTTC | few | TRBJ2-5 | TRBV11-2 | TRBD2
CASSLQGRNIQYF | TGTGCCAGCAGCTTACAGGGGAGAAACATTCAGTACTTC | few | TRBJ2-4 | TRBV7-2 | .
CASSRDSRNTGELFF | TGTGCCAGCAGTAGGGACAGCCGTAACACCGGGGAGCTGTTTTTT | few | TRBJ2-2 | TRBV2 | TRBD1